This T cell receptor beta chain was captured by sequencing in a study of T cells after yellow fever vaccination. Study-wide results and caveats: Primary-vaccination clones mostly resurfaced post-booster (nearly 97% CD4, more than 80% CD8).

About this clonotype itself: The antigen remains unidentified.

TCRdb processed the 5' RACE reads anew with MiXCR; each CDR3 protein has one entry. This table holds approximately 350,000 distinct CDR3 sequences, 9.5% to 13% found once. This CDR3 has 15 amino acids. Trimming shortened V by 9 bases and J by 1 base, and 15 bases separated the two germline ends. Looked up from germline, CDR1 is KGHDR and CDR2 is SFDVKD. This sequence was found in a young man who received the YFV17D yellow fever vaccine. The sample was PBMCs, taken on the day of the first yellow fever vaccination. This rearrangement joins TRBV24-1 to TRBJ2-1, with D possibly TRBD1 on 6 matching bases. CDR3 in DNA: TGTGCCACCGACTCGGCTCAGGGGTCCTACAATGAGCAGTTCTTC. Amino acid sequence: CATDSAQGSYNEQFF.